These T cell receptor beta chains were read from a single sample in a study of T-cell memory formation after mild COVID-19. TCRdb re-called the 5' RACE reads with MiXCR, one entry per CDR3 protein. The sample carries 150,000 to 200,000 distinct CDR3 sequences, around a tenth recorded once. The sequencing sample was made of PBMCs or a T cell subset sorted from them (not recorded which). The receptor source for this set is a man aged 18 to 35 who had mild COVID-19 (a few samples of this study predate the infection). Cell type and time point are not known. The CDR3 runs from the conserved cysteine through the conserved F or W.

j_call: TRBJ1-5; cdr3_length: 13; v_call: TRBV2; cdr3_aa: CASLRDINQPQHF
j_call: TRBJ2-3; cdr3_length: 13; v_call: TRBV10-3; cdr3_aa: CAISEMGADTQYF
j_call: TRBJ2-6; cdr3_length: 12; v_call: TRBV12-3/TRBV12-4; cdr3_aa: CASSPGSNVLTF
j_call: TRBJ2-1; cdr3_length: 14; v_call: TRBV18; cdr3_aa: CASSRALVVDEQFF
j_call: TRBJ1-3; cdr3_length: 15; v_call: TRBV12-3/TRBV12-4; cdr3_aa: CASSPQSSSGNTIYF
j_call: TRBJ2-2; cdr3_length: 13; v_call: TRBV24-1; cdr3_aa: CATKDSNTGELFF
j_call: TRBJ2-2; cdr3_length: 14; v_call: TRBV5-1; cdr3_aa: CASSLGTPLRELFF
j_call: TRBJ2-3; cdr3_length: 14; v_call: TRBV5-6; cdr3_aa: CASSLSPRTDTQYF
j_call: TRBJ2-3; cdr3_length: 14; v_call: TRBV5-1; cdr3_aa: CASSLGQGPDTQYF
j_call: TRBJ1-4; cdr3_length: 14; v_call: TRBV19; cdr3_aa: CASSLRGQGLELFF
j_call: TRBJ2-4; cdr3_length: 14; v_call: TRBV20-1; cdr3_aa: CSARDGWQGNIQYF
j_call: TRBJ2-4; cdr3_length: 15; v_call: TRBV7-9; cdr3_aa: CASSLGASGVNIQYF
j_call: TRBJ1-5; cdr3_length: 15; v_call: TRBV9; cdr3_aa: CASSVAGGEGQPQHF
j_call: TRBJ2-5; cdr3_length: 15; v_call: TRBV7-2; cdr3_aa: CASSLVPGAGETQYF
j_call: TRBJ2-7; cdr3_length: 12; v_call: TRBV18; cdr3_aa: CASSPGSEEQYF
j_call: TRBJ2-1; cdr3_length: 14; v_call: TRBV28; cdr3_aa: CASFFRGSYNEQFF
j_call: TRBJ2-5; cdr3_length: 18; v_call: TRBV7-3; cdr3_aa: CASSRVPLAGGLQETQYF
j_call: TRBJ1-2; cdr3_length: 13; v_call: TRBV12-3/TRBV12-4; cdr3_aa: CASSRDMGEGYTF
j_call: TRBJ2-7; cdr3_length: 15; v_call: TRBV5-6; cdr3_aa: CASSGTGTGSYEQYF
j_call: TRBJ2-1; cdr3_length: 15; v_call: TRBV7-3; cdr3_aa: CASSDYGGAYNEQFF
j_call: TRBJ2-2; cdr3_length: 16; v_call: TRBV6-5; cdr3_aa: CASRTSGGADTGELFF
j_call: TRBJ1-6; cdr3_length: 14; v_call: TRBV7-2; cdr3_aa: CASSSPALNSPLHF